This TCR beta chain was observed in a study of metastatic and nonmetastatic thyroid tumors. Study context: Repertoires of blood and of tissue (tumor or nodule) from malignant and benign thyroid patients were compared. Findings of the study overall: TCR beta diversity was reportedly significantly higher in malignant thyroid tumors than benign nodules, in blood and tumor.

Patients had received no treatment of any kind before thyroid surgery. Trimming cost V 2 bases and J 5 bases; bases outside gene matches: 11. Germline CDR1 and CDR2: SGHVS and FNYEAQ. The CDR3 has 16 residues. This clone was counted at least ten times. What it recognizes is unknown. Original processing methods: Clinicopathological groups of papillary thyroid cancer showed CDR3 differences that were used to build a distant-metastasis classifier. TCRdb re-called the PCR reads via MiXCR. The V and J calls, along with clone size, are taken from TCRdb and not from the paper's own processing. Found here are about 15,000 clones, around 28% of them singletons; the top ten hold about 52%.

The sequenced sample consisted of tumor tissue. The source of this sequence is a male donor with papillary thyroid cancer or a benign thyroid nodule (not recorded which). Some clones in this sample may be carry-over from other donors' samples. The gene calls are TRBV7-6 and TRBJ2-5; 7 nucleotides agree with TRBD1. As DNA, the CDR3 is TGTGCCAGCAGCTTACTCCCCTGGGAGACAGGGGAGACCCAGTACTTC. Translation gives CASSLLPWETGETQYF.